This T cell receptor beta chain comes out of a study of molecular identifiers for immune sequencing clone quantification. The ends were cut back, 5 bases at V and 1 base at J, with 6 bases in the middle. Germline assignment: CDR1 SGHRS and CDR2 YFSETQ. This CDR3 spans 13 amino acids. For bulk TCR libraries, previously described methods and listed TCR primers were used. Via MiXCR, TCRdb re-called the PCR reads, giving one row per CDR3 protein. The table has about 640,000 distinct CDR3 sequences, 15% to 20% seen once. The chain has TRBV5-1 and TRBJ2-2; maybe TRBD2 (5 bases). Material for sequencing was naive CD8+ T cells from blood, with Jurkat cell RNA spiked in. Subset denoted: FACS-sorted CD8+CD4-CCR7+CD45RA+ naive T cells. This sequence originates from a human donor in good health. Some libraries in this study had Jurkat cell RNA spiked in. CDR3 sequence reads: CASRRGNTGELFF. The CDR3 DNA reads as TGCGCCAGCAGACGGGGGAACACCGGGGAGCTGTTTTTT.